This TCR beta chain was sequenced in a study of blood T cells in healthy people across ages. Study-wide results and limits: Higher naive T cell percentage went strongly together with higher TCR beta diversity. Across the age range, TCR beta diversity per million T cells fell in a roughly linear way.

Then a second PCR, running about 6 to 12 cycles, was carried out with a sample-barcoded 5' primer and a J-beta primer mix. Each sample yielded at least 2.5 million CDR3-containing paired-end reads. TCRdb re-called the 5' RACE reads with MiXCR, one entry per CDR3 protein. The sample includes more than 500,000 distinct CDR3 sequences, roughly a quarter of them seen just once. This clonotype appeared many times. Its antigen is unknown. V was pared by 4 bases and J by 4 bases, with 8 bases between. There are 13 residues in the CDR3. CDR1 is LGHDT, CDR2 YNNKEL, per germline (reference sequence). These data are also associated with another study on T cells of mothers and their children. From that report: With unrelated pairs as the comparison, related mother-child pairs had a slightly higher overlap that was not significant.

The sequencing sample was made of blood. The chain uses TRBV3-1 and TRBJ2-1; D unclear. This TCR derives from a boy aged 2 to 10 in good health. Here the CDR3 reads CASSPISYNEQFF. The CDR3 DNA reads as TGTGCCAGCAGCCCGATCTCTTACAATGAGCAGTTCTTC.